These T cell receptor beta chains were read from a single sample in a study of CD4 T cells in relation to SARS-CoV-2 and coronaviruses. These receptors have no known antigen. Only in-frame clones appear in the TCRdb table, and some are missing; sequencing was by immunoSEQ multiplex PCR. This table holds some 21,000 clones, about four fifths found once. The sequenced sample consisted of CD4+ T cells from PBMCs, cultured in vitro. Receptors were obtained from a human donor in good health. The CDR3 runs from the conserved cysteine through the conserved F or W. Size is stated for part of the rows, as once, few or many counts, or as a class when the clone is expanded.

v_call,cdr3_length,j_call,clone_size,cdr3_aa
TRBV11-2,13,TRBJ2-5,NA,CASSPGAQETQYF
TRBV7-3,15,TRBJ1-1,NA,CASSSMGQGDTEAFF
TRBV7-9,12,TRBJ2-7,NA,CASSSAHYEQYF
TRBV2,15,TRBJ2-7,NA,CASSARQGPLYEQYF
TRBV18,18,TRBJ1-1,few,CASSVRDRGRTMNTEAFF
TRBV5-1,17,TRBJ2-3,NA,CASSPTQRGGDTDTQYF
TRBV5-1,17,TRBJ2-7,NA,CASSAGTSGRAMDEQYF
TRBV4-3,17,TRBJ2-6,NA,CASSQVVIFAGANVLTF
TRBV29-1,12,TRBJ1-2,NA,CSVAEANYGYTF
TRBV30,15,TRBJ2-1,NA,CAWDILGGSYNEQFF
TRBV9,14,TRBJ1-4,few,CASSSDAWSGKLFF
TRBV11-2,14,TRBJ1-1,few,CASSLVRSNTEAFF
TRBV5-4,15,TRBJ1-6,few,CASSPGSGVNSPLHF
TRBV5-1,13,TRBJ2-5,NA,CASSSRGVETQYF
TRBV28,12,TRBJ1-6,few,CASRVDSGPLHF
TRBV6-5,14,TRBJ2-7,NA,CASSYVPLAGEQYF
TRBV2,13,NA,NA,CASSRDGAYEQYF
TRBV5-4,14,TRBJ1-3,NA,CATSLSVGGNTIYF
TRBV7-2,14,TRBJ1-4,NA,CASRPGGGNEKLFF
TRBV27,14,TRBJ2-2,NA,CASTGGGRVGELFF
TRBV10-2,18,TRBJ2-2,NA,CASSDVGYLAGGTGELFF
TRBV3-1/TRBV3-2,17,TRBJ2-1,once,CASSQDWLAGIYNEQFF
TRBV7-9,13,TRBJ2-3,few,CASSLVTLGTQYF
TRBV11-2,15,TRBJ1-4,once,CASSLLDRFGEKLFF
TRBV6-2/TRBV6-3,16,TRBJ2-1,NA,CASSRRGGTGGDEQFF
TRBV5-6,12,TRBJ1-2,NA,CASSADYYGYTF
TRBV5-4,16,TRBJ2-7,NA,CASSLAGLAGVYEQYF
TRBV7-6,18,TRBJ1-5,NA,CASSLGEGNRELGQPQHF
TRBV11-2,16,TRBJ2-1,NA,CASSLLKASGANEQFF
TRBV6-4,13,TRBJ1-5,NA,CASSVDWDQPQHF
TRBV19,16,TRBJ2-7,NA,CASSLLGAGTGNEQYF
TRBV30,15,TRBJ2-7,NA,CAWSLPDRARYEQYF
TRBV7-2,14,TRBJ2-5,NA,CASSLGPGLETQYF
TRBV7-9,15,TRBJ2-1,once,CASSLILAGGYEQFF
TRBV27,15,TRBJ1-1,NA,CASSVDREENTEAFF
TRBV29-1,13,TRBJ1-2,NA,CSVEDRGNYGYTF
TRBV11-3,13,TRBJ2-7,NA,CASSFGRIGEQYF
TRBV7-2,17,TRBJ2-3,NA,CASSQQAGGGSTDTQYF
TRBV6-2/TRBV6-3,17,TRBJ1-1,NA,CASSYSGDEKRNTEAFF
TRBV19,15,TRBJ2-1,once,CASRLDQWTSNEQFF
TRBV7-9,16,TRBJ2-2,NA,CASRPRGQSNTGELFF
TRBV5-1,15,TRBJ2-1,once,CASRIGLASHNEQFF
TRBV7-2,14,TRBJ2-1,NA,CASSPERGYNEQFF
TRBV10-3,12,TRBJ2-3,NA,CAISEGSDTQYF
TRBV4-1,16,TRBJ1-2,NA,CASSHDGTGGSLGYTF
TRBV11-2,17,TRBJ1-6,NA,CASSLVPASSYNSPLHF
TRBV7-9,14,TRBJ2-2,few,CASSFLRKTGELFF
TRBV2,12,TRBJ1-2,NA,CASKTGGYGYTF
TRBV12-3/TRBV12-4,12,TRBJ2-5,NA,CASRRTGETQYF
TRBV5-8,15,TRBJ2-7,few,CASSLEGRGPYEQYF
TRBV9,16,TRBJ2-1,NA,CASSVEPGIPYNEQFF
TRBV11-1,15,TRBJ2-7,NA,CASSPFGVLSYEQYF
TRBV7-2,12,TRBJ2-3,NA,CASSPYTDTQYF
TRBV30,12,TRBJ2-5,NA,CAWNGPRETQYF
TRBV28,15,TRBJ1-5,NA,CASSLLGNSNQPQHF
TRBV5-4,13,TRBJ2-7,NA,CASSLDNFSEQYF
TRBV7-2,14,TRBJ2-2,NA,CASSLSVAGGELFF
TRBV7-8,14,TRBJ2-3,NA,CASSLAARADTQYF
TRBV29-1,14,TRBJ2-3,NA,CSVDQTGQYDTQYF